These T cell receptor beta chains were read from a single sample in a study of T cells of healthy individuals. One entry per CDR3 protein, called by TCRdb with MiXCR from the 5' RACE reads. The sample records 40,000 to 65,000 distinct CDR3 sequences, around 15% being singletons. Receptors originate from a human donor in good health. Each CDR3 is given with its conserved first and last residue. A D gene is named only where the DNA matches it firmly. A clone size is listed for some rows: how often the clone was seen (once, few, many), or a class if it is expanded.

J: TRBJ1-1; size: few; V: TRBV4-1; D: TRBD1; DNA: TGCGCCAGCAGCCCGATGGACAGGGGCTGGTCCGACACTGAAGCTTTCTTT; CDR3: CASSPMDRGWSDTEAFF
J: TRBJ2-3; size: -; V: TRBV2; D: TRBD2; DNA: TGTGCCAGCAGTTCACGTAAACGGACTAGCGGGAGGGATACGCAGTATTTT; CDR3: CASSSRKRTSGRDTQYF
J: TRBJ2-7; size: -; V: TRBV7-9; D: -; DNA: TGTGCCAGCTCCAGGGTAAGAGAAGAGCAGTACTTC; CDR3: CASSRVREEQYF
J: TRBJ2-2; size: many; V: TRBV7-2; D: -; DNA: TGTGCCAGCAGCTTAGTAGGAGGGTACACCGGGGAGCTGTTTTTT; CDR3: CASSLVGGYTGELFF
J: TRBJ2-1; size: few; V: TRBV12-3/TRBV12-4; D: TRBD2; DNA: TGTGCCAGCAGTCGCAGGGGACTAGCGAGAATTAGGGGTGACAATGAGCAGTTCTTC; CDR3: CASSRRGLARIRGDNEQFF
J: TRBJ2-2; size: -; V: TRBV29-1; D: TRBD1; DNA: TGCAGCGTCGCGGACAGGGGAAAAGGCACCGGGGAGCTGTTTTTT; CDR3: CSVADRGKGTGELFF
J: TRBJ2-3; size: -; V: TRBV29-1; D: -; DNA: TGCAGCGTCCAATCAGCCCCGACAGGCCCAACTTACACAGATACGCAGTATTTT; CDR3: CSVQSAPTGPTYTDTQYF
J: TRBJ1-2; size: -; V: TRBV6-2/TRBV6-3; D: -; DNA: TGTGCCAGCACCGTGGACGGTTCCTATGGCTACACCTTC; CDR3: CASTVDGSYGYTF
J: TRBJ1-1; size: few; V: TRBV30; D: -; DNA: TGTGCCTGGAGTTTCATGGGTGTAGGGAACACTGAAGCTTTCTTT; CDR3: CAWSFMGVGNTEAFF
J: TRBJ2-7; size: few; V: TRBV5-1; D: TRBD1; DNA: TGCGCCAGCAGCGGGGGACAGGGTCCCTACGAGCAGTACTTC; CDR3: CASSGGQGPYEQYF
J: TRBJ2-2; size: many; V: TRBV6-5; D: TRBD1; DNA: TGTGCCACCTCGGACAGGGCGGGCGGGGAGCTGTTTTTT; CDR3: CATSDRAGGELFF
J: TRBJ2-5; size: -; V: TRBV20-1; D: TRBD1; DNA: TGCAGTGCTACCCGGGACAGCGAATTGGGAGAGACCCAGTACTTC; CDR3: CSATRDSELGETQYF
J: TRBJ2-1; size: -; V: TRBV5-1; D: -; DNA: TGCGCCAGCAGCTGGGCAGGGGAGCAGTTCTTC; CDR3: CASSWAGEQFF
J: TRBJ1-4; size: -; V: TRBV7-2; D: -; DNA: TGTGCCAGCAGCGTGACAGCAACTAATGAAAAACTGTTTTTT; CDR3: CASSVTATNEKLFF
J: TRBJ2-7; size: -; V: TRBV27; D: -; DNA: TGTGCCAGCAGTTTACGTTTCGGGGTCGGAAGCGAGCAGTACTTC; CDR3: CASSLRFGVGSEQYF
J: TRBJ1-1; size: many; V: TRBV11-2; D: -; DNA: TGTGCCAGCAGCCCCCAACGGACGGGACACACTGAAGCTTTCTTT; CDR3: CASSPQRTGHTEAFF
J: TRBJ1-2; size: -; V: TRBV29-1; D: -; DNA: TGCAGCGTTGAAGCTGGGGATCAGGGCTACAACTTC; CDR3: CSVEAGDQGYNF
J: TRBJ2-7; size: many; V: TRBV10-3; D: -; DNA: TGTGCCATCAGTGCCGGGGGAGGAGGTGAGCAGTACTTC; CDR3: CAISAGGGGEQYF
J: TRBJ2-1; size: many; V: TRBV7-9; D: -; DNA: TGTGCCAGCACCGAGAATGAGCAGTTCTTC; CDR3: CASTENEQFF
J: TRBJ2-5; size: few; V: TRBV5-6; D: TRBD1; DNA: TGTGCCAGCAGCGGGGGACAGTTAAGAGGGGAGACCCAGTACTTC; CDR3: CASSGGQLRGETQYF
J: TRBJ2-2; size: many; V: TRBV12-3/TRBV12-4; D: TRBD1; DNA: TGTGCCAGCAGCGGACAGGCCGGGACCGGGGAGCTGTTTTTT; CDR3: CASSGQAGTGELFF
J: TRBJ2-3; size: few; V: TRBV20-1; D: TRBD2; DNA: TGCAGTGCCCGATCCCCTCCGGGGGGGGGCACAGATACGCAGTATTTT; CDR3: CSARSPPGGGTDTQYF
J: TRBJ2-3; size: -; V: TRBV20-1; D: -; DNA: TGCAGTGCTAGGAACACGCTAACAGATACGCAGTATTTT; CDR3: CSARNTLTDTQYF
J: TRBJ2-4; size: -; V: TRBV12-5; D: TRBD1; DNA: TGTGCTAGTGGTTTGGTGCTGGGGGACAGACTCCTAGCCAAAAACATTCAGTACTTC; CDR3: CASGLVLGDRLLAKNIQYF
J: TRBJ1-2; size: few; V: TRBV5-5; D: -; DNA: TGTGCCAGCAGCTTGGGTTTTGAGGGTTCAGGAGGCTACACCTTC; CDR3: CASSLGFEGSGGYTF